This record concerns one T cell receptor (beta chain) sequence. The data were obtained in a study of blood T cell repertoires in COVID-19. After removal of 5 bases from V and 6 bases from J, the junction contained 7 bases not matched to a gene. The CDR3 extends over 14 amino acids. Germline assignment: CDR1 LNHDA and CDR2 SQIVND (reference sequence). The repertoire was sequenced with immunoSEQ multiplex PCR; TCRdb's copy has only in-frame clones and lacks some. The repertoire has 30,000 to 40,000 clones, about 86% of them found once; the top ten carry around 5%. This chain joins TRBV19 and TRBJ1-5; 7 bases are a match to TRBD1. The TCR comes from a woman older than 75 with active or convalescent COVID-19. Sequencing was done on a sample of peripheral blood. The CDR3 bases are TGTGCCAGTAGTCTACAGGGGAACGGTCAGCCCCAGCATTTT. It codes for CASSLQGNGQPQHF.